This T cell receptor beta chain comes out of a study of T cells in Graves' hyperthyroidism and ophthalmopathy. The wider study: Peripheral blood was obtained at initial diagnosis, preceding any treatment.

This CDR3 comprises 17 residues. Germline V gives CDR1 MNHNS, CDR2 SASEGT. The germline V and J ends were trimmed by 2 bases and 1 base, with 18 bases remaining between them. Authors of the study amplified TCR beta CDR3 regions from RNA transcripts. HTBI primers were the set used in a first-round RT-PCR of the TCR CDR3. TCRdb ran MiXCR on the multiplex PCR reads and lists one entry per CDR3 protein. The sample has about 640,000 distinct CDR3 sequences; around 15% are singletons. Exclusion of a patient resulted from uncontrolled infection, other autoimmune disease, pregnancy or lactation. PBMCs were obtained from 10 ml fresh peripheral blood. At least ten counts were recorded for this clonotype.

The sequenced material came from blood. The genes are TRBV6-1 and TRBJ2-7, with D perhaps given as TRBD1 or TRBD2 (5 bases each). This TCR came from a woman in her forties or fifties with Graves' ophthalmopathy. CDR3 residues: CASSEKSLRDDSYEQYF. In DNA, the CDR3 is TGTGCCAGCAGTGAAAAAAGCCTGAGGGACGATTCCTACGAGCAGTACTTC.